Listed below are T cell receptor beta chains from one sample, sequenced in a study of CD8 T cells in Susac syndrome. Each CDR3 protein gets one entry after TCRdb re-called the immunoSEQ multiplex PCR reads with MiXCR. The data show about 160,000 distinct CDR3 sequences, around 95% seen once. Sequences were obtained from CD4+ T cells from PBMCs. These receptor sequences come from a human donor with Susac syndrome. The CDR3 runs from the conserved cysteine through the conserved F or W. The D gene is left open where the match is weak. A clone size is listed for some rows: how often the clone was seen (once, few, many), or a class if it is expanded.

D: .
J: TRBJ2-2
V: TRBV4-1
size: .
CDR3: CASMASDRELFF
DNA: TGCGCCAGCATGGCTAGCGATCGGGAGCTGTTTTTT

D: TRBD1
J: TRBJ2-6
V: TRBV7-9
size: .
CDR3: CASSSTKTGPHNVLTF
DNA: TGTGCCAGCAGCTCCACCAAGACAGGGCCACACAACGTCCTGACTTTC

D: .
J: TRBJ1-5
V: TRBV20-1
size: .
CDR3: CSARATRVAGQPQHF
DNA: TGCAGTGCTAGAGCGACCAGGGTAGCGGGTCAGCCCCAGCATTTT

D: .
J: TRBJ2-7
V: TRBV20-1
size: .
CDR3: CSASESPPLYEQYF
DNA: TGCAGTGCCTCAGAATCCCCCCCTCTCTACGAGCAGTACTTC

D: .
J: TRBJ2-4
V: TRBV5-1
size: .
CDR3: CASSLGGSDKNIQYF
DNA: TGCGCCAGCAGCTTGGGCGGGTCAGACAAAAACATTCAGTACTTC

D: .
J: TRBJ2-7
V: TRBV7-2
size: .
CDR3: CASSLEAFDSYEQYF
DNA: TGTGCCAGCAGCTTAGAAGCCTTTGACTCCTACGAGCAGTACTTC

D: .
J: TRBJ2-1
V: TRBV5-1
size: .
CDR3: CASSLAGQNYNEQFF
DNA: TGCGCCAGCAGCTTGGCTGGACAAAACTACAATGAGCAGTTCTTC

D: .
J: TRBJ2-3
V: TRBV29-1
size: .
CDR3: CSAGTPGTDTQYF
DNA: TGCAGCGCCGGGACACCTGGCACAGATACGCAGTATTTT

D: .
J: TRBJ1-1
V: TRBV4-1
size: .
CDR3: CASSQEGAGNTEAFF
DNA: TGCGCCAGCAGCCAAGAGGGGGCGGGGAACACTGAAGCTTTCTTT

D: .
J: TRBJ2-2
V: TRBV9
size: .
CDR3: CASSVGPDRRRDTGELFF
DNA: TGTGCCAGCAGCGTAGGACCCGACCGTCGGCGGGACACCGGGGAGCTGTTTTTT

D: .
J: TRBJ1-4
V: TRBV6-1
size: .
CDR3: CASSERYEKLFF
DNA: TGTGCCAGCAGTGAACGGTACGAAAAACTGTTTTTT

D: .
J: TRBJ2-5
V: TRBV29-1
size: .
CDR3: CSVVGRGMKETQYF
DNA: TGCAGCGTTGTCGGCAGGGGAATGAAAGAGACCCAGTACTTC

D: .
J: TRBJ1-1
V: TRBV18
size: .
CDR3: CASSPGTTEAFF
DNA: TGTGCCAGCTCACCCGGGACCACTGAAGCTTTCTTT

D: .
J: TRBJ2-7
V: TRBV30
size: .
CDR3: CAWSVQGPQYF
DNA: TGTGCCTGGAGTGTTCAGGGCCCGCAGTACTTC

D: .
J: TRBJ2-3
V: TRBV7-8
size: once
CDR3: CASSLMRTDTQYF
DNA: TGTGCCAGCAGCTTAATGCGCACAGATACGCAGTATTTT

D: .
J: TRBJ2-7
V: TRBV7-9
size: .
CDR3: CASSLEGEWREQYF
DNA: TGTGCCAGCAGCTTAGAGGGCGAGTGGCGCGAGCAGTACTTC

D: .
J: TRBJ2-4
V: TRBV6-4
size: .
CDR3: CASSPDGSRPGIQYF
DNA: TGTGCCAGCAGTCCAGACGGGAGCAGGCCTGGCATTCAGTACTTC

D: TRBD2
J: TRBJ2-5
V: TRBV7-9
size: .
CDR3: CASSPEGLAGSWTQYF
DNA: TGTGCCAGCAGCCCAGAGGGACTAGCGGGGTCATGGACCCAGTACTTC

D: TRBD1
J: TRBJ1-6
V: TRBV3-1
size: .
CDR3: CASRGDRDNSPLHF
DNA: TGTGCCAGTCGAGGGGACAGGGATAATTCACCCCTCCACTTT

D: TRBD2
J: TRBJ2-1
V: TRBV13
size: .
CDR3: CASSLPLAGGPWDEQFF
DNA: TGTGCCAGCAGCTTGCCCCTAGCGGGAGGGCCTTGGGATGAGCAGTTCTTC

D: TRBD2
J: TRBJ2-1
V: TRBV3-1
size: .
CDR3: CASSSPLAGGPRGEQFF
DNA: TGTGCCAGCAGCTCCCCCCTAGCGGGAGGGCCCCGGGGTGAGCAGTTCTTC

D: .
J: TRBJ1-1
V: TRBV24-1
size: once
CDR3: CATSDPHNTEAFF
DNA: TGTGCCACCAGTGACCCTCATAACACTGAAGCTTTCTTT

D: .
J: TRBJ2-3
V: TRBV7-3
size: .
CDR3: CASSLSVVADTQYF
DNA: TGTGCCAGCAGCTTATCCGTTGTGGCAGATACGCAGTATTTT

D: .
J: TRBJ1-2
V: TRBV20-1
size: .
CDR3: CSARGPGRVYGYTF
DNA: TGCAGTGCTAGAGGACCGGGACGCGTCTATGGCTACACCTTC

D: .
J: TRBJ1-1
V: TRBV28
size: once
CDR3: CASSFQVVAEAFF
DNA: TGTGCCAGCAGTTTCCAGGTAGTTGCTGAAGCTTTCTTT

D: .
J: TRBJ1-1
V: TRBV19
size: .
CDR3: CASSLSGFDTEAFF
DNA: TGTGCCAGTAGTTTGTCAGGGTTTGACACTGAAGCTTTCTTT

D: .
J: TRBJ2-3
V: TRBV29-1
size: .
CDR3: CSVEKTSTDTQYF
DNA: TGCAGCGTTGAGAAGACTAGCACAGATACGCAGTATTTT

D: .
J: TRBJ1-3
V: TRBV6-5
size: .
CDR3: CASRNSGNTIYF
DNA: TGTGCCAGTCGGAACTCTGGAAACACCATATATTTT